This entry lists 26 T cell receptor beta chains sequenced from one sample in a study of T cell responses to AZD1222 COVID-19 vaccine. TCRdb keeps only in-frame clones here, not all; method: immunoSEQ multiplex PCR. Of under 200,000 clones in the sample, 90% to 95% were seen once. The material was peripheral blood, obtained 28 days after the second dose of the MenACWY control vaccine. The receptors stem from an adult who received the MenACWY meningococcal vaccine as a control.

The genes are TRBV30 and TRBJ1-1; D remains ambiguous. In germline, CDR1 is GTSNPN, CDR2 SVGIG (reference sequence). The CDR3 is made up of 13 amino acids. The V end lost 2 bases, the J end lost 1 base, and 8 bases lay between the germline ends. The CDR3 reads CAWSFPENTEAFF. In DNA, the CDR3 is TGTGCCTGGAGTTTCCCGGAGAACACTGAAGCTTTCTTT.

The chain uses TRBV19 and TRBJ1-1; 7 bases map to TRBD1. CDR1 is LNHDA, CDR2 SQIVND, per germline (reference sequence). V trimming: 3 bases; J trimming: 5 bases; junction bases outside the gene matches: 12. This CDR3 contains 16 residues. CDR3 region: CASSILPGQVGTEAFF. The DNA for the CDR3 is TGTGCCAGTAGTATCCTTCCCGGACAGGTGGGAACTGAAGCTTTCTTT.

On this clone itself: In the same sample, other DNA sequences code for this CDR3. This chain links TRBV7-2 with TRBJ2-3, with D perhaps assigned TRBD1 or TRBD2 (6 bases each). With 2 bases removed from V and 6 bases from J, the gap between germline ends came to 15 bases. The germline gives CDR1 SGHTA, CDR2 FQGNSA. The CDR3 runs 15 residues. Here the CDR3 DNA reads TGTGCCAGCAGCTTACGGGGGCAGGCCACGGATACGCAGTATTTT. This sequence encodes CASSLRGQATDTQYF.

This clone showed up just once. A junction boundary mismatches the germline segment, possibly from a read error. The chain has TRBV7-7 and TRBJ2-2, with 7 bases matching TRBD2. The length of the CDR3 is 14 residues. Germline CDR1 is SSHAT and CDR2 is FNYEAQ (reference sequence). The CDR3 bases are TGTGCTAGCAGCGGGACTATTAACACCGGGGAGCTGTTTTTT. It is translated as CASSGTINTGELFF. Full variable domain (missing parts from reference TRBV7-7 and TRBJ2-2): GAGVSQSPRYKVTKRGQDVTLRCDPISSHATLYWYQQALGQGPEFLTYFNYEAQPDKSGLPSDRFSAERPEGSISTLTIQRTEQRDSAMYRCASSGTINTGELFFGEGSRLTVL.

The V gene is TRBV19, the J gene TRBJ1-1; D remains ambiguous. The V gene lost 4 bases and the J gene lost 6 bases, with 15 bases spanning the gap. Per germline, CDR1 LNHDA and CDR2 SQIVND (reference sequence). The CDR3 extends over 14 amino acids. The CDR3 sequence: CASSSEYYYAEAFF. CDR3 in DNA: TGTGCCAGTAGTAGCGAGTACTACTATGCTGAAGCTTTCTTT.

V is TRBV20-1 and J is TRBJ1-2; D gene unclear. The CDR3 has 10 amino acids. V was clipped by 5 bases and J by 8 bases, with 9 bases between them. Germline V gene data show CDR1 as DFQATT and CDR2 as SNEGSKA (reference sequence). The CDR3 is CSAPLGGYTF. In DNA, the CDR3 is TGCAGTGCTCCCTTAGGGGGCTACACCTTC.

The chain is built from TRBV2 and TRBJ2-1, with D possibly being TRBD2 (7 bases). V was trimmed by 6 bases and J by 4 bases, leaving 13 bases between them. Germline V lookup: CDR1 SNHLY, CDR2 FYNNEI. The CDR3 contains 14 residues. As DNA, the CDR3 is TGTGCCAGCAGAAAAGGGGGACTATACAATGAGCAGTTCTTC. Its translation is CASRKGGLYNEQFF.

The chain combines TRBV11-1 with TRBJ2-7, with D maybe TRBD2 (5 bases). Trimming stripped 8 bases from V and 1 base from J, with 15 bases between. The CDR3 runs to 14 residues. Germline V gene sequence: CDR1 SGHAT, CDR2 FQDESV (reference sequence). CDR3 sequence (DNA): TGTGCCAGCCTGAGTGGTAGCGAATCCTACGAGCAGTACTTC. Amino acid sequence: CASLSGSESYEQYF.

This chain joins TRBV5-1 and TRBJ2-2; 7 nucleotides agree with TRBD1. CDR3 length: 16 amino acids. Germline V gene data show CDR1 as SGHRS and CDR2 as YFSETQ. The V and J ends lost 4 bases and 1 base, in that order; junction bases with no gene match: 7. DNA for the CDR3: TGCGCCAGCAGCCTCAACAGGGGCGTGAACACCGGGGAGCTGTTTTTT. Residues: CASSLNRGVNTGELFF.

This clone showed up just a few times. The chain couples TRBV11-3 to TRBJ1-3; 7 bases line up with TRBD1. CDR1 is SGHNT, CDR2 YENEEA, per germline. Trimming removed 7 bases from V and 0 bases from J; junction bases left unmatched: 15. The CDR3 covers 18 residues. The CDR3 here is CASTSPGQDNSSGNTIYF. The CDR3 bases are TGTGCCAGCACTTCCCCTGGACAGGACAATAGCTCTGGAAACACCATATATTTT.

The genes are TRBV9 and TRBJ2-1; 9 bases are a match to TRBD1. The CDR3 totals 13 residues. After removal of 3 bases from V and 5 bases from J, the junction contained 0 bases not matched to a gene. Germline CDR1 is SGDLS and CDR2 is YYNGEE. The CDR3 is CASSGTGDNEQFF. The CDR3 DNA reads as TGTGCCAGCAGCGGGACAGGGGACAATGAGCAGTTCTTC.

The sample holds one count of this clone. In DNA form, the CDR3 reads TGCAGTGCTAGTGGGGGACTAGCGGGCCTCACAGATACGCAGTATTTT. Protein product: CSASGGLAGLTDTQYF. The chain combines TRBV20-1 with TRBJ2-3; 12 bases align to TRBD2. V gave up 3 bases and J gave up 2 bases; unmatched junction bases: 6. CDR1 and CDR2 (germline): DFQATT, SNEGSKA (reference sequence). The CDR3 loop spans 16 amino acids.

This clone was counted a single time. The chain employs TRBV4-3 and TRBJ1-1; the match to TRBD1 covers 7 bases. This CDR3 region has 14 residues. Germline loops: CDR1 LGHNA, CDR2 YSLEER. V was pared by 5 bases and J by 1 base, with 4 bases of the junction left unmatched. The CDR3 loop reads CASSSRQGNTEAFF. CDR3 DNA: TGCGCCAGCAGCTCTAGACAGGGGAACACTGAAGCTTTCTTT.

The chain carries TRBV5-1 and TRBJ2-7; TRBD2 agrees at 12 bases. The length of the CDR3 is 15 residues. Germline lookup yields CDR1 SGHRS and CDR2 YFSETQ. With V trimmed by 4 bases and J by 4 bases, 6 bases remained unmatched. The CDR3 DNA reads TGCGCCAGCAGCACCGGGACTAGCGGGTTATACGAGCAGTACTTC. It codes for CASSTGTSGLYEQYF.

The V and J genes are TRBV7-3 and TRBJ2-1; 8 bases line up with TRBD1. Germline V gene data show CDR1 as SGHTA and CDR2 as FQGTGA. The ends lost 3 bases at V and 2 bases at J; junction bases unmatched: 9. The CDR3 has 17 residues. The CDR3 is CASSFKTGDATYNEQFF. The CDR3, as DNA: TGTGCCAGCAGCTTCAAGACAGGGGATGCAACCTACAATGAGCAGTTCTTC.

The CDR3 region is CASSFTSASGNTIYF. In nucleotides, the CDR3 is TGTGCCAGCAGTTTCACGTCTGCCTCTGGAAACACCATATATTTT. This chain connects TRBV27 to TRBJ1-3; the D is unclear. The CDR3 runs 15 residues. Germline-derived CDR1 and CDR2 are MNHEY and SMNVEV (reference sequence). Trimming left V 3 bases short and J 0 bases short, with 9 bases between.

This clone was seen only once. For the CDR3, the DNA is TGCGCCAGCAGCTTGGAGCCTAGCGGGAGGGATACGCAGTATTTT. Its translation: CASSLEPSGRDTQYF. This chain uses TRBV5-1 with TRBJ2-3, with 11 bases identical to TRBD2. V was pared by 0 bases and J by 6 bases, with 3 bases of the junction left unmatched. There are 15 residues in the CDR3. CDR1 and CDR2 from the germline V gene are SGHRS and YFSETQ.

The chain uses TRBV4-2 and TRBJ2-5; 8 bases match TRBD2. The CDR3 contains 16 residues. Germline CDR1 and CDR2: LGHNA and YNFKEQ. Trimming removed 1 base from V and 5 bases from J; junction bases left unmatched: 9. CDR3 bases: TGTGCCAGCAGCCAAGTGGGAGCGGGGGTTTTTGAGACCCAGTACTTC. It codes for CASSQVGAGVFETQYF.

V and J are TRBV5-8 and TRBJ2-7; D possibly corresponds to TRBD1 (6 bases). This CDR3 region has 14 residues. Germline values: CDR1 SGHTS, CDR2 YDEGEE. V dropped 4 bases and J dropped 5 bases, with 16 bases sitting between them. For the CDR3, the DNA is TGTGCCAGCAGCCGCCTGACAGGCTCGGACGAGCAGTACTTC. Translation: CASSRLTGSDEQYF.

The rearrangement links TRBV28 to TRBJ1-4; D possibly corresponds to TRBD1 (5 bases). Germline-derived CDR1 and CDR2 are MDHEN and SYDVKM. The CDR3 has 14 amino acids. Trimming left V 7 bases short and J 7 bases short, with 16 bases between. The CDR3 region is CASTPGTWVEKLFF. The CDR3 DNA is TGTGCCAGCACCCCCGGGACTTGGGTTGAAAAACTGTTTTTT.

V usage is TRBV28 and J usage is TRBJ1-5; D gene unclear. The CDR3 runs 13 residues. V was clipped by 8 bases and J by 5 bases, with 13 bases between them. The germline CDR1 and CDR2 sequences are MDHEN and SYDVKM. The CDR3, as DNA: TGTGCCAGCCGTCCATACAACTATCAGCCCCAGCATTTT. Translated: CASRPYNYQPQHF.

The chain joins TRBV28 to TRBJ1-3, with D possibly TRBD1 on 6 matching bases. V was shortened by 8 bases and J by 4 bases, with 12 bases between the two germline ends. Germline values: CDR1 MDHEN, CDR2 SYDVKM. The CDR3 runs to 13 residues. This CDR3 is CASQLGGGNTIYF. The CDR3 coding sequence is TGTGCCAGCCAACTAGGGGGAGGAAACACCATATATTTT.

This chain connects TRBV21-1 to TRBJ1-4. TRBV21-1 is flagged as a pseudogene. The CDR3 is 17 residues long. CDR3 bases: TGTGCCAGCAGCAAAGGAAAAACGGTTGCAACTAATGAAAAACTGTTTTTT. Translating it yields CASSKGKTVATNEKLFF.

The V call is TRBV27, the J call TRBJ2-1; TRBD2 matches at 13 bases. With V trimmed by 1 base and J by 7 bases, 4 bases remained unmatched. There are 16 residues in the CDR3. In germline, CDR1 is MNHEY, CDR2 SMNVEV (reference sequence). CDR3 sequence (DNA): TGTGCCAGCAGTTTATTTACTAGCGGGAGGGAGAATGAGCAGTTCTTC. Residues: CASSLFTSGRENEQFF.

The rearrangement uses TRBV5-1 and TRBJ1-2, with 7 bases fitting TRBD1. Per germline, CDR1 SGHRS and CDR2 YFSETQ. The CDR3 is 14 amino acids. The trim removed 2 bases at V and 5 bases at J, leaving 6 bases unmatched. CDR3 nucleotide sequence: TGCGCCAGCAGCTTTGGGACAGTTTCTTATGGCTACACCTTC. Amino acid sequence: CASSFGTVSYGYTF.

The chain employs TRBV7-8 and TRBJ1-6, with 9 bases matching TRBD1. V trimming: 7 bases; J trimming: 8 bases; junction bases outside the gene matches: 9. Germline V gene data show CDR1 as SGHVS and CDR2 as FQNEAQ. The CDR3 spans 15 residues. The CDR3 region is CASNHRGRSDSPLHF. CDR3 DNA: TGTGCCAGCAACCACAGGGGGCGATCGGATTCACCCCTCCACTTT. Using reference TRBV7-8 and TRBJ1-6 for the parts outside the CDR3, the full variable domain is GAGVSQSPRYKVAKRGQDVALRCDPISGHVSLFWYQQALGQGPEFLTYFQNEAQLDKSGLPSDRFFAERPEGSVSTLKIQRTQQEDSAVYLCASNHRGRSDSPLHFGNGTRLTVT.